The present T cell receptor (beta chain) was sequenced within a study of T cells after yellow fever vaccination. A process of 5'RACE template switching, which added a universal primer site and UMIs, was used to make TCR cDNA. TCRdb re-called the 5' RACE reads through MiXCR, storing one row per CDR3 protein. The data contain 300,000 to 400,000 distinct CDR3 sequences, about 8.7% of them seen just once; the ten biggest clones take up approximately 19%. V was shortened by 8 bases and J by 14 bases, with 12 bases between the two germline ends. Germline V lookup: CDR1 MNHEY, CDR2 SVGEGT. This CDR3 region has 9 residues. General study points: Clones from primary vaccination mostly reappeared after the booster (about 97% CD4, around 90% CD8).

In the case of this clonotype: The target antigen is unknown.

The sample in question was PBMCs, obtained on the day of the first yellow fever vaccination. The chain combines TRBV6-2 or TRBV6-3 with TRBJ1-1, with no clear D. This TCR came from a man in his late teens or twenties who received the YFV17D yellow fever vaccine. DNA of the CDR3: TGTGCCAGCGGAAATGTCCCGTTCTTT. Encoded protein: CASGNVPFF.